The 15 T cell receptor beta chains listed next were all sequenced from one sample in a study of cytomegalovirus exposure and HLA in healthy donors (dated by TCRdb to 2016 to 2017). Library prep was done by the immunoSEQ multiplex PCR assay. For the multiplex PCR, a mixture combining 60 forward primers for TCR Vbeta segments and 13 reverse primers for TCR Jbeta segments was used. As stored in TCRdb, this immuneACCESS dataset retains in-frame rearrangements with V and J assigned. A fraction of the clones does not appear; measured against another copy, unresolved V genes explain less than half of the discrepancy, and the remainder lacks a known reason. The record for this sample contains some 110,000 clones. About 4% of the sample is in the top ten clones. Sequenced sample: PBMCs. The receptors derive from a young man in good health and CMV-seronegative.

The chain links TRBV11-3 to TRBJ2-5, with a tentative D call TRBD2 (5 bases). The V and J ends lost 0 bases and 4 bases respectively, with 12 bases between them. Germline CDR1 reads SGHNT; CDR2 reads YENEEA. The length of the CDR3 is 15 residues. The CDR3 nucleotides read TGTGCCAGCAGCTTAGAAGGGTTAGAGGGAGAGACCCAGTACTTC. This codes for CASSLEGLEGETQYF.

The rearrangement uses TRBV10-3 and TRBJ2-3; 9 bases match TRBD2. This CDR3 has 16 residues. The germline CDR1 and CDR2 sequences are ENHRY and SYGVKD. Trimming removed 2 bases from V and 2 bases from J; junction bases left unmatched: 5. CDR3 sequence: CAISEGLAGTTDTQYF. CDR3 DNA: TGTGCCATCAGTGAGGGGCTAGCGGGGACCACAGATACGCAGTATTTT.

This chain connects TRBV10-3 to TRBJ2-3; the match to TRBD2 covers 8 bases. The germline CDR1 and CDR2 sequences are ENHRY and SYGVKD. The CDR3 has 15 residues. V dropped 4 bases and J dropped 6; count of bases not matched to a gene: 9. CDR3 sequence: CAISVAERETDTQYF. The CDR3 DNA sequence: TGTGCCATCAGTGTGGCAGAGCGGGAGACGGATACGCAGTATTTT.

V is TRBV10-3 and J is TRBJ1-6, with 8 nucleotides matching TRBD1. Trimming removed 7 bases from V and 8 bases from J; junction bases left unmatched: 4. The CDR3 runs to 13 residues. Per germline, CDR1 ENHRY and CDR2 SYGVKD. The CDR3 bases are TGTGCCATCAAGACAGGGGTACATTCACCCCTCCACTTT. Translated, it gives CAIKTGVHSPLHF.

J is TRBJ2-5 and V is TRBV12-5, with TRBD1 identical over 7 bases. The end of the DNA is better explained by TRBJ2-7, so the J call may be wrong. There are 13 residues in the CDR3. From germline, CDR1 is LGHNT and CDR2 FRNRAP. The CDR3 coding sequence is TGTGCTAGTGTTCCGGGACAGTCCTACGAGCAGTACTTC. The encoded protein is CASVPGQSYEQYF.

V and J are TRBV19 and TRBJ1-5; no clear D gene. The CDR3 totals 13 residues. Trimming took off 7 bases at V and 3 bases at J, with 10 bases between the two ends. Germline V gene data show CDR1 as LNHDA and CDR2 as SQIVND (reference sequence). CDR3 sequence (DNA): TGTGCCAGTAAGGCCAGACTCAATCAGCCCCAGCATTTT. Translated, it gives CASKARLNQPQHF.

The chain is built from TRBV5-1 and TRBJ2-3, with TRBD1 matching over 8 bases. In germline, CDR1 is SGHRS, CDR2 YFSETQ. After removal of 8 bases from V and 0 bases from J, the junction contained 14 bases not matched to a gene. The CDR3 is 17 residues long. The CDR3 coding sequence is TGCGCCAGTAAACTCAGGGGGCCGATATCTAGCACAGATACGCAGTATTTT. It encodes CASKLRGPISSTDTQYF.

The chain links TRBV28 to TRBJ1-5; D perhaps matches TRBD1 (6 bases). The CDR3 spans 14 residues. V was shortened by 4 bases and J by 7 bases, with 14 bases between the two germline ends. Germline values: CDR1 MDHEN, CDR2 SYDVKM. CDR3 DNA: TGTGCCAGCAGTTCCCCAGGGGACGGCCAGCCCCAGCATTTT. Amino acid sequence: CASSSPGDGQPQHF.

The chain employs TRBV5-8 and TRBJ1-2; D is possibly TRBD1 (5 bases). Trimming left V 7 bases short and J 7 bases short, with 20 bases between. In germline, CDR1 is SGHTS, CDR2 YDEGEE. CDR3 length: 14 amino acids. The CDR3 sequence: CASSLRAGSLGYTF. Written as DNA, the CDR3 is TGTGCCAGCTCACTCCGGGCAGGGTCACTTGGCTACACCTTC.

The rearrangement joins TRBV7-2 to TRBJ2-2; D unclear. Trimming removed 6 bases at V and 1 base at J, with 12 bases between. The CDR3 runs 15 residues. In germline, CDR1 is SGHTA, CDR2 FQGNSA. CDR3 DNA: TGTGCCAGCAGTTTTGACTCGATGAACACCGGGGAGCTGTTTTTT. This codes for CASSFDSMNTGELFF.

The chain couples TRBV4-2 to TRBJ2-7, with TRBD1 matching over 9 bases. Per the germline V gene, CDR1 is LGHNA and CDR2 is YNFKEQ. The V gene end was trimmed by 4 bases and the J gene end by 3 bases; junction bases not matched to a gene: 7. The CDR3 is 15 amino acids. This CDR3 reads CASSPGTGNFYEQYF. CDR3 coding DNA: TGTGCCAGCAGCCCCGGGACAGGGAATTTCTACGAGCAGTACTTC.

This CDR3 is CASSLAGAGNTIYF. The CDR3 nucleotides are TGTGCCAGCAGCTTGGCAGGGGCTGGAAACACCATATATTTT. The rearrangement uses TRBV5-5 and TRBJ1-3; maybe TRBD1 (6 bases). The V end was cut by 0 bases, the J end by 2 bases, with 6 bases between. There are 14 residues in the CDR3. The germline V gene encodes CDR1 SGHKS and CDR2 YYEKEE (reference sequence).

This chain uses TRBV9 with TRBJ1-2; the D is unclear. This CDR3 comprises 12 residues. Trimming cost V 3 bases and J 4 bases, with 7 bases left between them. Germline V gene sequence: CDR1 SGDLS, CDR2 YYNGEE. CDR3 loop: CASSDAGYGYTF. The CDR3 region has the DNA TGTGCCAGCAGCGACGCGGGCTATGGCTACACCTTC.

The gene calls are TRBV6-5 and TRBJ2-7; TRBD1 is a possible D gene (6 bases). The CDR3 spans 15 residues. V dropped 6 bases and J dropped 0 bases, with 15 bases sitting between them. The V gene's germline CDR1 is MNHEY and CDR2 SVGAGI. CDR3 loop: CASSYGTPVSYEQYF. CDR3 nucleotide sequence: TGTGCCAGCAGCTACGGGACACCCGTCTCCTACGAGCAGTACTTC.

The V call is TRBV10-3, the J call TRBJ2-5; 9 positions agree with TRBD1. The germline V gene encodes CDR1 ENHRY and CDR2 SYGVKD. This CDR3 has 14 residues. V shed 6 bases and J 1 base; nucleotides not matched to a gene: 3. The CDR3 spells CAISPGQGQETQYF. CDR3 DNA sequence: TGTGCCATCAGCCCGGGACAGGGCCAAGAGACCCAGTACTTC.